A single sample gave rise to the 15 T cell receptor beta chains below, sequenced in a study of cytomegalovirus exposure and HLA in healthy donors. The PCR made use of 60 Vbeta and 13 Jbeta primers. The table came from immunoSEQ multiplex PCR; TCRdb's copy has only in-frame clones and leaves some out. The sample lists more than 85,000 clones; roughly 80% were seen once. Input material: PBMCs. These receptors all come from a woman aged 50 to 60 in good health and CMV-seropositive.

The rearrangement uses TRBV27 and TRBJ2-5; D may be TRBD1 (6 bases). The CDR3 spans 17 residues. V lost 4 bases and J 1 base, leaving 19 bases between the germline ends. The V gene's germline CDR1 is MNHEY and CDR2 SMNVEV (reference sequence). In nucleotides, the CDR3 is TGTGCCAGCAGTTCCACCAGTTCGGGACACACCCAAGAGACCCAGTACTTC. Translation: CASSSTSSGHTQETQYF.

The J gene is TRBJ2-2, the V gene TRBV2; perhaps TRBD1 as D (6 bases). V lost 9 bases, J lost 4 bases, and 12 bases lay in between. Germline V lookup: CDR1 SNHLY, CDR2 FYNNEI. This CDR3 has 13 amino acids. In DNA form, the CDR3 reads TGTGCCAGTCGCAGGGGCGTCACCGGGGAGCTGTTTTTT. Translation: CASRRGVTGELFF.

V usage is TRBV4-3 and J usage is TRBJ2-7; D is possibly TRBD2 (5 bases). With 4 bases removed from V and 4 bases from J, the gap between germline ends came to 11 bases. CDR1 is LGHNA and CDR2 is YSLEER in the germline V gene. The CDR3 has 13 residues. CDR3 residues: CASSPGGGYEQYF. In nucleotides, the CDR3 is TGCGCCAGCAGCCCCGGAGGCGGGTACGAGCAGTACTTC.

The CDR3 nucleotides are TGTGCCAGCAGCCGAGTAAGGGGGCGTAACACTGAAGCTTTCTTT. Translation: CASSRVRGRNTEAFF. The chain uses TRBV5-4 and TRBJ1-1; 7 bases line up with TRBD1. This CDR3 region has 15 residues. The junction had 8 bases not matched to a gene; V was cut back by 4 bases and J by 2 bases. Germline CDR1 SGHNT, CDR2 YYREEE (reference sequence).

This chain connects TRBV4-2 to TRBJ2-3; 11 nucleotides agree with TRBD1. The CDR3 spans 15 residues. Germline CDR1 LGHNA, CDR2 YNFKEQ. V shed 4 bases and J 5 bases; nucleotides not matched to a gene: 5. CDR3 sequence (DNA): TGTGCCAGCAGCCGACCGGGACAGGGGGAAGATACGCAGTATTTT. This translates into CASSRPGQGEDTQYF.

Written as DNA, the CDR3 is TGTGCCAGCAGCCCACAAACAGGAAACACCATATATTTT. Residues: CASSPQTGNTIYF. The rearrangement joins TRBV7-9 to TRBJ1-3, with D hard to call. Trimming removed 5 bases from V and 4 bases from J, with 9 bases in between. This CDR3 has 13 amino acids. Looked up from germline, CDR1 is SEHNR and CDR2 is FQNEAQ (reference sequence).

The V and J genes are TRBV2 and TRBJ2-5, with 10 bases lining up with TRBD2. The length of the CDR3 is 15 residues. Germline trimming cut 2 bases from V and 4 bases from J; bases unmatched to any gene: 4. The germline V gene encodes CDR1 SNHLY and CDR2 FYNNEI. DNA of the CDR3: TGTGCCAGCAGTGAATCTAGCGGGGGTACAGAGACCCAGTACTTC. This encodes CASSESSGGTETQYF.

This clone was counted a few times. This chain uses TRBV18 with TRBJ1-1, with 9 bases fitting TRBD1. The V gene's germline CDR1 is KGHSH and CDR2 LQKENI. The V segment lost 2 bases and the J segment 5 bases; nucleotides outside the gene matches: 6. There are 15 residues in the CDR3. CDR3 nucleotides: TGTGCCAGCTCACCAGATCGGGACAGGGAGACTGAAGCTTTCTTT. This translates into CASSPDRDRETEAFF.

V and J are TRBV7-3 and TRBJ2-1, with 11 bases identical to TRBD2. V dropped 5 bases and J dropped 4; count of bases not matched to a gene: 4. The CDR3 is made up of 15 amino acids. CDR1 SGHTA and CDR2 FQGTGA come from the germline V gene. This CDR3 reads CASSPGTSGYNEQFF. In DNA, the CDR3 is TGTGCCAGCAGCCCCGGGACTAGCGGTTACAATGAGCAGTTCTTC.

The chain uses TRBV27 and TRBJ2-5; 13 bases line up with TRBD2. The J call is doubtful: the DNA matches TRBJ2-7 better. This CDR3 is 15 amino acids long. Germline V CDR1 and CDR2: MNHEY, SMNVEV (reference sequence). The CDR3 protein is CASSLGTSGTSEQYF. The CDR3 region has the DNA TGTGCCAGCAGTTTGGGGACTAGCGGGACGTCCGAGCAGTACTTC.

The chain has TRBV27 and TRBJ2-7; TRBD2 agrees at 11 bases. V was clipped by 3 bases and J by 6 bases; unmatched bases: 7. This CDR3 contains 15 residues. Germline V gene lookup returns CDR1 MNHEY and CDR2 SMNVEV (reference sequence). The chain's CDR3 is CASSFSGRDAREQYF. The CDR3 nucleotides read TGTGCCAGCAGTTTTAGCGGGAGGGACGCTCGCGAGCAGTACTTC.

This sequence joins TRBV19 and TRBJ2-5; TRBD1 aligns across 7 bases. The better agreement between TRBJ2-7 and the DNA end casts doubt on the J call. Germline V gives CDR1 LNHDA, CDR2 SQIVND (reference sequence). CDR3 length: 15 amino acids. The CDR3 reads CASSIGQVPSYEQYF. The CDR3 DNA is TGTGCCAGTAGTATCGGACAGGTACCTTCCTACGAGCAGTACTTC.

V is TRBV27 and J is TRBJ1-1; no reliable D call. V gave up 0 bases and J gave up 4 bases, with 9 bases separating them. The germline V gene encodes CDR1 MNHEY and CDR2 SMNVEV (reference sequence). This CDR3 is built from 14 residues. The CDR3 here is CASSLSRHSTEAFF. In DNA, the CDR3 is TGTGCCAGCAGTTTATCGAGGCACTCCACTGAAGCTTTCTTT.

The chain carries TRBV19 and TRBJ2-5, with no clear D. The V gene lost 6 bases and the J gene lost 1 base, with 9 bases spanning the gap. The CDR3 covers 13 residues. Germline CDR1 and CDR2: LNHDA and SQIVND (reference sequence). The CDR3 loop reads CASRKPPQETQYF. The CDR3 DNA reads TGTGCCAGTAGAAAGCCCCCCCAAGAGACCCAGTACTTC.

The chain joins TRBV7-9 to TRBJ2-1, with TRBD1 matching 9 bases. The junction had 2 bases not matched to a gene; V was cut back by 2 bases and J by 0 bases. The CDR3 runs to 16 residues. From germline, CDR1 is SEHNR and CDR2 FQNEAQ (reference sequence). The CDR3 DNA is TGTGCCAGCAGCTTAACGGGACAGGGCTCCTACAATGAGCAGTTCTTC. It specifies CASSLTGQGSYNEQFF. Complete variable domain (other parts from reference TRBV7-9 and TRBJ2-1): DTGVSQNPRHKITKRGQNVTFRCDPISEHNRLYWYRQTLGQGPEFLTYFQNEAQLEKSRLLSDRFSAERPKGSFSTLEIQRTEQGDSAMYLCASSLTGQGSYNEQFFGPGTRLTVL.